Following are 24 T cell receptor beta chains from one sample sequenced in a study. TCRdb ran MiXCR on the RT-PCR reads and lists one entry per CDR3 protein. The sample yields about 700,000 distinct CDR3 sequences, approximately 15% seen once. The specimen sequenced was memory CD4+ T cells from blood. These receptors all stem from a female donor in good health, serving as a healthy control.

Only a few counts were recorded for this clonotype. The gene calls are TRBV18 and TRBJ2-5; perhaps D is TRBD1 or TRBD2 (5 bases each). Per the germline V gene, CDR1 is KGHSH and CDR2 is LQKENI. Trimming removed 3 bases at V and 4 bases at J, with 12 bases between. CDR3 length: 14 residues. CDR3 protein: CASSPSGGAETQYF. The CDR3 DNA reads TGTGCCAGCTCACCGAGTGGGGGAGCAGAGACCCAGTACTTC.

The V gene is TRBV12-3 or TRBV12-4, the J gene TRBJ1-5, with D hard to call. The CDR3 spans 14 residues. V dropped 3 bases and J dropped 7 bases, with 13 bases sitting between them. The CDR3 loop is CASSFFPGRQPQHF. The CDR3 DNA reads TGTGCCAGCAGTTTTTTTCCGGGAAGACAGCCCCAGCATTTT.

The CDR3 DNA follows: TGTGCCAGCAGCTTAGGGAGCTCGGGTACGCAGTATTTT. Translation: CASSLGSSGTQYF. J is TRBJ2-3 and V is TRBV7-6, with D unresolved. The CDR3 extends over 13 amino acids. Germline V gene sequence: CDR1 SGHVS, CDR2 FNYEAQ. The ends were cut back, 1 base at V and 8 bases at J, with 10 bases in the middle.

The V and J genes are TRBV2 and TRBJ1-2; the D is unclear. This CDR3 comprises 16 residues. Per the germline V gene, CDR1 is SNHLY and CDR2 is FYNNEI. V lost 4 bases and J lost 8, with 23 bases in between. CDR3 nucleotide sequence: TGTGCCAGCAGTGCCACCACTCGCCCGGGAAGAGGCGGCTACACCTTC. It yields the protein CASSATTRPGRGGYTF.

The chain recombines TRBV29-1 with TRBJ1-1, with D perhaps TRBD1 (5 bases). The CDR3 extends over 14 amino acids. V dropped 6 bases and J dropped 3 bases, with 17 bases sitting between them. The germline V gene has CDR1 SQVTM and CDR2 ANQGSEA. The CDR3 DNA sequence: TGCAGCGTAGCCCACAGCGGGGGAGACACTGAAGCTTTCTTT. Its protein product is CSVAHSGGDTEAFF.

This clonotype was counted a few times. The genes are TRBV20-1 and TRBJ2-7; 10 bases match TRBD1. CDR1 and CDR2 (germline): DFQATT, SNEGSKA (reference sequence). Unmatched junction bases numbered 8, after V lost 6 bases and J lost 6 bases. The CDR3 consists of 13 residues. CDR3 DNA: TGCAGTGCGGGGGACAGGGGTAAGGGCGAGCAGTACTTC. This gives the protein CSAGDRGKGEQYF.

This chain links TRBV30 with TRBJ2-3, with TRBD2 matching over 12 bases. Losses at the gene ends were 5 bases for V and 3 bases for J; bases not matched to a gene: 6. This CDR3 spans 15 amino acids. Germline V gene sequence: CDR1 GTSNPN, CDR2 SVGIG (reference sequence). The CDR3 sequence is CAWSRLAGATDTQYF. The CDR3 DNA sequence: TGTGCCTGGTCCCGACTAGCGGGAGCGACAGATACGCAGTATTTT.

In its sample, this clonotype was seen a few times. In DNA form, the CDR3 reads TGTGCCAGCAGCTTAACAGGGCTAGACACTAGCGGGGCGGCCTACGAGCAGTACTTC. Amino acid sequence: CASSLTGLDTSGAAYEQYF. The J gene is TRBJ2-7, the V gene TRBV7-6; 10 nucleotides agree with TRBD2. Trimming cost V 2 bases and J 2 bases; bases outside gene matches: 15. This CDR3 is 19 amino acids long. Germline CDR1 and CDR2: SGHVS and FNYEAQ.

The CDR3 DNA reads as TGTGCCAGCAGCCAAGAGACAATTAACTCTGGAAACACCATATATTTT. It is translated as CASSQETINSGNTIYF. This chain connects TRBV4-2 to TRBJ1-3; the D is unclear. CDR3 length: 16 residues. CDR1 is LGHNA and CDR2 is YNFKEQ in the germline V gene. Trimming took off 0 bases at V and 0 bases at J, with 9 bases between the two ends.

The table lists this clonotype with many counts. The rearrangement joins TRBV6-5 to TRBJ1-2; TRBD1 is a possible D gene (6 bases). Between the trimmed V and J ends, which lost 0 bases and 3 bases, there was a span of 14 bases. This CDR3 contains 16 residues. The germline V gene has CDR1 MNHEY and CDR2 SVGAGI. This chain's CDR3 is CASSYSDGGAYYGYTF. CDR3 nucleotide sequence: TGTGCCAGCAGTTACTCGGACGGGGGCGCTTACTATGGCTACACCTTC.

V is TRBV15 and J is TRBJ2-1, with 9 bases that match TRBD2. Germline CDR1 reads LNHNV; CDR2 reads YYDKDF (reference sequence). The CDR3 sequence is 16 residues long. V was clipped by 1 base and J by 4 bases; unmatched bases: 5. The CDR3 bases are TGTGCCACCAGCAGAGTAGCGACTAGCGGTTACAATGAGCAGTTCTTC. This translates into CATSRVATSGYNEQFF. Complete variable domain (other parts from reference TRBV15 and TRBJ2-1): DAMVIQNPRYQVTQFGKPVTLSCSQTLNHNVMYWYQQKSSQAPKLLFHYYDKDFNNEADTPDNFQSRRPNTSFCFLDIRSPGLGDTAMYLCATSRVATSGYNEQFFGPGTRLTVL.

This clonotype has more than one count but fewer than ten. V is TRBV5-1 and J is TRBJ2-5, with D possibly being TRBD1 (5 bases). The CDR3 is made up of 14 amino acids. Germline CDR1 and CDR2: SGHRS and YFSETQ. V gave up 3 bases and J gave up 5 bases, with 14 bases separating them. The DNA of the CDR3 is TGCGCCAGCAGCTCTTACTATAAGGGGGAGACCCAGTACTTC. Its translation: CASSSYYKGETQYF.

This clonotype was picked up a small number of times. This sequence joins TRBV5-1 and TRBJ2-3; the match to TRBD1 covers 7 bases. V trimming: 6 bases; J trimming: 5 bases; junction bases outside the gene matches: 9. Germline V gene lookup returns CDR1 SGHRS and CDR2 YFSETQ. The length of the CDR3 is 14 residues. CDR3 nucleotide sequence: TGCGCCAGCAAGGCGACAGGGTCCCAAGATACGCAGTATTTT. Residues: CASKATGSQDTQYF. The variable domain in full, completed from reference TRBV5-1 and TRBJ2-3, reads KAGVTQTPRYLIKTRGQQVTLSCSPISGHRSVSWYQQTPGQGLQFLFEYFSETQRNKGNFPGRFSGRQFSNSRSEMNVSTLELGDSALYLCASKATGSQDTQYFGPGTRLTVL.

In its sample, this clonotype was seen a few times. V gene TRBV10-3 combines with J gene TRBJ2-3; no clear D gene. Trimming took off 6 bases at V and 6 bases at J, with 10 bases between the two ends. CDR1 is ENHRY, CDR2 SYGVKD, per germline. This CDR3 is built from 12 residues. CDR3 sequence reads: CAIRANLDTQYF. CDR3 DNA sequence: TGTGCCATCAGGGCCAATCTCGATACGCAGTATTTT.

V gene TRBV7-3 combines with J gene TRBJ1-2; D gene unclear. Trimming left V 5 bases short and J 8 bases short, with 6 bases between. In germline, CDR1 is SGHTA, CDR2 FQGTGA. The CDR3 runs 10 residues. The CDR3 region is CASSPGGYTF. As DNA, the CDR3 is TGTGCCAGCAGCCCCGGGGGCTACACCTTC.

The chain links TRBV5-5 to TRBJ2-7; D may be TRBD1 (7 bases). CDR1 is SGHKS and CDR2 is YYEKEE in the germline V gene (reference sequence). The V end was cut by 4 bases, the J end by 6 bases, with 20 bases between. The CDR3 spans 15 residues. This CDR3 is CASSHGGQRHFEQYF. The DNA for the CDR3 is TGTGCCAGCAGCCACGGGGGACAGAGACACTTCGAGCAGTACTTC.

The V and J genes are TRBV10-3 and TRBJ2-5, with D hard to call. The germline gives CDR1 ENHRY, CDR2 SYGVKD. With 5 bases removed from V and 5 bases from J, the gap between germline ends came to 15 bases. CDR3 size: 14 residues. The CDR3 reads CAISKQLPSETQYF. Written as DNA, the CDR3 is TGTGCCATCAGTAAGCAACTCCCCTCGGAGACCCAGTACTTC.

The chain is built from TRBV27 and TRBJ1-2; D is uncertain. This CDR3 has 13 amino acids. Germline V gives CDR1 MNHEY, CDR2 SMNVEV (reference sequence). V gave up 6 bases and J gave up 0 bases, with 8 bases separating them. The CDR3: CASRVHANYGYTF. The CDR3 nucleotides are TGTGCCAGCAGGGTCCATGCTAACTATGGCTACACCTTC.

This chain uses TRBV9 with TRBJ2-2; D is perhaps TRBD2 (5 bases). The CDR3 spans 18 residues. V was pared by 0 bases and J by 4 bases, with 19 bases between. From germline, CDR1 is SGDLS and CDR2 YYNGEE. CDR3 DNA sequence: TGTGCCAGCAGCGTAGTTCCGGCAGGAGGAGCAAGCACCGGGGAGCTGTTTTTT. This sequence encodes CASSVVPAGGASTGELFF.

This clonotype was detected a few times. The chain employs TRBV24-1 and TRBJ2-1; weak D call: TRBD2 (5 bases). The CDR3 loop spans 16 amino acids. V gave up 1 base and J gave up 5 bases, with 14 bases separating them. Germline CDR1 and CDR2: KGHDR and SFDVKD. CDR3 residues: CATSDLGSAVNNEQFF. CDR3 sequence (DNA): TGTGCCACCAGTGATTTAGGGAGTGCCGTCAACAATGAGCAGTTCTTC.

This clonotype was counted only a few times. The V and J genes are TRBV7-9 and TRBJ2-5; TRBD2 matches 11 bases. CDR1 and CDR2 from the germline V gene are SEHNR and FQNEAQ (reference sequence). The CDR3 totals 17 residues. Trimming at V came to 5 bases and at J to 4 bases, leaving 12 bases not matched to a gene. The CDR3 here is CASSPGTSGPQGETQYF. In DNA form, the CDR3 reads TGTGCCAGCAGCCCCGGGACTAGCGGTCCACAGGGAGAGACCCAGTACTTC.

This clonotype was recorded many times. The V call is TRBV6-5, the J call TRBJ2-5; TRBD2 matches 12 bases. CDR1 MNHEY and CDR2 SVGAGI come from the germline V gene. The trim removed 6 bases at V and 4 bases at J, leaving 6 bases unmatched. The CDR3 covers 15 residues. CDR3 sequence: CASRSGTSGRETQYF. The CDR3 nucleotides are TGTGCCAGCAGGAGCGGGACTAGCGGGCGAGAGACCCAGTACTTC.

This clonotype has only a few counts. The chain combines TRBV20-1 with TRBJ2-5; perhaps TRBD2 as D (6 bases). The CDR3 is 15 residues long. Germline lookup yields CDR1 DFQATT and CDR2 SNEGSKA (reference sequence). V was cut by 0 bases and J by 5 bases, with 16 bases left in between. The CDR3 spells CSARDLRESTETQYF. The CDR3 DNA reads as TGCAGTGCTAGAGATCTACGGGAGTCAACGGAGACCCAGTACTTC.

This clonotype was found a few times. The chain carries TRBV24-1 and TRBJ2-7, with 8 bases fitting TRBD1. The CDR3 loop spans 15 amino acids. CDR1 and CDR2 from the germline V gene are KGHDR and SFDVKD. Trimming took 5 bases from V and 0 from J; bases not matched to a gene: 5. The CDR3 sequence is CATSGGQGSSYEQYF. CDR3 in DNA: TGTGCCACCAGTGGCGGACAGGGAAGCTCCTACGAGCAGTACTTC.